This entry features one T cell receptor (beta chain) sequence. Its specificity is not known. The data were taken from a study of T cell responses to AZD1222 COVID-19 vaccine. Study results and limitations: Vaccine-associated CD4 TCRs spanned spike, dominant at 160-218 and 743-854.

The protocol was immunoSEQ multiplex PCR, while the TCRdb copy is restricted to in-frame clones and leaves out a portion. Of around 150,000 clones listed, 80% to 95% were seen once; the top ten hold approximately 5.4%. The CDR3 length is 12 residues. Per germline, CDR1 MRHNA and CDR2 SNTAGT. Trimming removed 4 bases at V and 6 bases at J, with 6 bases between. This specimen consisted of peripheral blood, obtained on day 0 of AZD1222 vaccination. This clonotype was sampled from an adult in good health. The V and J genes are TRBV6-4 and TRBJ2-2; D not certain. The CDR3 sequence is CASSARPGELFF. CDR3 DNA sequence: TGTGCCAGCAGTGCCCGTCCCGGGGAGCTGTTTTTT.